Below are 2 T cell receptor beta chains sequenced from a single sample in a study of T-cell memory formation after mild COVID-19. One entry per CDR3 protein, called by TCRdb with MiXCR from the 5' RACE reads. In the table there are roughly 180,000 distinct CDR3 sequences, about a fifth of which are singletons. Sequenced: PBMCs or a T cell subset sorted from them (not recorded which). The receptor set was obtained from a man between 18 and 35 years old who had mild COVID-19 (a few samples of this study predate the infection). Cell type and time point are not known.

V is TRBV4-2 and J is TRBJ2-1; 9 bases are shared with TRBD2. V lost 3 bases and J lost 5; bases outside the gene matches: 5. CDR3 length: 15 amino acids. Germline loops: CDR1 LGHNA, CDR2 YNFKEQ. The CDR3 spells CASSQERGVDNEQFF. The CDR3 coding sequence is TGTGCCAGCAGCCAGGAGCGGGGGGTCGACAATGAGCAGTTCTTC.

This clonotype was seen many times. The chain is built from TRBV7-2 and TRBJ1-2; a possible D gene is TRBD1 (5 bases). Trimming removed 3 bases from V and 8 bases from J, with 22 bases in between. The length of the CDR3 is 16 residues. Germline V CDR1 and CDR2: SGHTA, FQGNSA. Here the CDR3 DNA reads TGTGCCAGCAGCTTCAATCGGGGGTCGGCTGGTTCCGGCTACACCTTC. It specifies CASSFNRGSAGSGYTF.